These 30 T cell receptor beta chains were all obtained from the same sample, sequenced in a study of cytomegalovirus exposure and HLA in healthy donors. Both 60 Vbeta primers and 13 Jbeta primers went into the PCR. Clones were read by immunoSEQ multiplex PCR, and TCRdb kept only the in-frame ones, dropping some. The data hold tens of thousands of clones, with around 80% observed a single time. Sequenced sample: PBMCs. The receptor set was obtained from a man between 18 and 35 years old in good health and CMV-seronegative.

The chain couples TRBV5-1 to TRBJ1-4; possibly TRBD1 for D (6 bases). The CDR3 spans 15 residues. The germline gives CDR1 SGHRS, CDR2 YFSETQ. The ends were cut back, 5 bases at V and 3 bases at J, with 14 bases in the middle. CDR3 protein: CASSFTGISNEKLFF. CDR3 in DNA: TGCGCCAGCAGTTTTACAGGGATATCTAATGAAAAACTGTTTTTT. Full variable domain (remainder filled in from reference TRBV5-1 and TRBJ1-4): KAGVTQTPRYLIKTRGQQVTLSCSPISGHRSVSWYQQTPGQGLQFLFEYFSETQRNKGNFPGRFSGRQFSNSRSEMNVSTLELGDSALYLCASSFTGISNEKLFFGSGTQLSVL.

J is TRBJ2-2 and V is TRBV27; D is ambiguous. V lost 3 bases and J lost 1, with 9 bases in between. The V gene's germline CDR1 is MNHEY and CDR2 SMNVEV (reference sequence). The CDR3 has 15 residues. The CDR3 loop reads CASSFDLLNTGELFF. The CDR3 nucleotides are TGTGCCAGCAGTTTTGACTTACTGAACACCGGGGAGCTGTTTTTT.

This chain uses TRBV6-6 with TRBJ1-6; no definite D call. V lost 2 bases and J 6 bases, leaving 11 bases between the germline ends. The CDR3 is 15 amino acids. CDR1 is MNHNY and CDR2 is SVGAGI in the germline V gene (reference sequence). The CDR3 here is CASSYLAETNSPLHF. CDR3 coding DNA: TGTGCCAGCAGTTACCTGGCAGAAACTAATTCACCCCTCCACTTT.

V and J are TRBV10-1 and TRBJ2-5, with D possibly TRBD1 on 6 matching bases. Germline loops: CDR1 WNHNN, CDR2 SYGVQD (reference sequence). The CDR3 sequence is 13 residues long. Trimming left V 4 bases short and J 1 base short, with 7 bases between. CDR3 DNA: TGCGCCAGCAGTGGGGGGCCCCAAGAGACCCAGTACTTC. This sequence encodes CASSGGPQETQYF.

This clone was found once. This CDR3 is CASSTDRGYEQYF. The DNA for the CDR3 is TGTGCCAGCAGCACGGACAGGGGCTACGAGCAGTACTTC. The J gene is TRBJ2-7, the V gene TRBV7-2; 9 bases line up with TRBD1. V was clipped by 5 bases and J by 3 bases; unmatched bases: 2. From germline, CDR1 is SGHTA and CDR2 FQGNSA. This CDR3 region has 13 residues.

J is TRBJ2-4 and V is TRBV28; 8 bases line up with TRBD1. The CDR3 runs 16 residues. V lost 3 bases to trimming and J lost 8 bases; unmatched junction nucleotides: 12. Germline values: CDR1 MDHEN, CDR2 SYDVKM. CDR3 amino acids: CASSFPRGQIGDIQYF. The DNA for the CDR3 is TGTGCCAGCAGTTTCCCCAGGGGGCAAATTGGGGACATTCAGTACTTC.

The CDR3 sequence: CASSLTARNTEAFF. CDR3 bases: TGCGCCAGCAGCCTAACGGCTAGGAACACTGAAGCTTTCTTT. The chain carries TRBV5-1 and TRBJ1-1; D is undetermined. Trimming pared 4 bases from V and 1 base from J, leaving 11 bases between. Germline CDR1 and CDR2: SGHRS and YFSETQ. The CDR3 is 14 residues long.

This chain uses TRBV7-2 with TRBJ1-2, with D unclear. The CDR3 extends over 13 amino acids. CDR1 is SGHTA and CDR2 is FQGNSA in the germline V gene. V gave up 3 bases and J gave up 1 base, with 6 bases separating them. This CDR3 is CASSFEGNYGYTF. The DNA of the CDR3 is TGTGCCAGCAGCTTTGAGGGTAACTATGGCTACACCTTC.

This rearrangement joins TRBV15 to TRBJ2-1; weak D call: TRBD2 (6 bases). The CDR3 spans 17 residues. Germline V gives CDR1 LNHNV, CDR2 YYDKDF (reference sequence). V dropped 0 bases and J dropped 6 bases, with 18 bases sitting between them. CDR3 amino acids: CATSRDSLGTPSNEQFF. CDR3 nucleotides: TGTGCCACCAGCAGAGATAGCTTGGGGACTCCTTCCAATGAGCAGTTCTTC.

The chain employs TRBV28 and TRBJ1-1; D not certain. V was cut by 7 bases and J by 6 bases, with 18 bases left in between. The CDR3 loop spans 14 amino acids. Germline V CDR1 and CDR2: MDHEN, SYDVKM. The CDR3 nucleotides are TGTGCCAGCACCCCCCTCGGAGGAATAGCTGAAGCTTTCTTT. It codes for CASTPLGGIAEAFF.

The rearrangement uses TRBV11-1 and TRBJ2-7; TRBD2 agrees at 10 bases. The J segment lost 7 bases and the V segment lost 3 bases, leaving 12 bases of the junction unmatched. In germline, CDR1 is SGHAT, CDR2 FQDESV (reference sequence). The CDR3 runs to 16 residues. CDR3 in amino acids: CASSFSGLAGEAEQYF. The DNA of the CDR3 is TGTGCCAGCAGCTTCTCGGGGCTAGCGGGAGAAGCTGAGCAGTACTTC.

The chain uses TRBV28 and TRBJ1-5; perhaps TRBD1 as D (6 bases). The CDR3 runs to 16 residues. Deletions cut 4 bases from V and 4 bases from J, with 17 bases between. Germline assignment: CDR1 MDHEN and CDR2 SYDVKM. The CDR3 DNA is TGTGCCAGCAGTTACCGACAGGCTCCCTATAATCAGCCCCAGCATTTT. Protein sequence: CASSYRQAPYNQPQHF.

The V gene is TRBV19, the J gene TRBJ2-7, with D perhaps matching TRBD1 (6 bases). CDR3 length equals 13 residues. Germline values: CDR1 LNHDA, CDR2 SQIVND (reference sequence). Trimming removed 4 bases at V and 3 bases at J, with 10 bases between. The CDR3 sequence is CASSNRVDYEQYF. For the CDR3, the DNA is TGTGCCAGTAGTAACAGGGTGGACTACGAGCAGTACTTC.

This chain joins TRBV27 and TRBJ2-1, with TRBD1 matching 12 bases. The germline CDR1 and CDR2 sequences are MNHEY and SMNVEV (reference sequence). CDR3 size: 14 residues. V was pared by 6 bases and J by 14 bases, with 11 bases of the junction left unmatched. CDR3 in DNA: TGTGCCAGCAGCCCGGGACAGGGGGCGCCGATTGAGTTCTTC. Translation gives CASSPGQGAPIEFF.

The V call is TRBV5-6, the J call TRBJ1-5; 8 positions match TRBD1. The CDR3 covers 15 residues. V was clipped by 3 bases and J by 6 bases; unmatched bases: 8. Germline CDR1 is SGHDT and CDR2 is YYEEEE. This CDR3 reads CASSSGQASAQPQHF. DNA for the CDR3: TGTGCCAGCAGCTCGGGACAGGCTTCAGCTCAGCCCCAGCATTTT.

The V call is TRBV5-4, the J call TRBJ1-1; D ambiguous. The V and J ends lost 0 bases and 1 base respectively, with 7 bases between them. This CDR3 is built from 14 residues. From germline, CDR1 is SGHNT and CDR2 YYREEE (reference sequence). The CDR3 spells CASSLDPGNTEAFF. CDR3 in DNA: TGTGCCAGCAGCTTGGATCCCGGGAACACTGAAGCTTTCTTT.

This sequence joins TRBV18 and TRBJ2-5; a possible D gene is TRBD2 (5 bases). Trimming shortened V by 3 bases and J by 7 bases, and 15 bases separated the two germline ends. Germline-derived CDR1 and CDR2 are KGHSH and LQKENI. The CDR3 consists of 14 residues. The CDR3, as DNA: TGTGCCAGCTCACCGGGAACCTCCCGGGGGACCCAGTACTTC. Translating it yields CASSPGTSRGTQYF. Full variable domain (rest looked up from reference TRBV18 and TRBJ2-5): NAGVMQNPRHLVRRRGQEARLRCSPMKGHSHVYWYRQLPEEGLKFMVYLQKENIIDESGMPKERFSAEFPKEGPSILRIQQVVRGDSAAYFCASSPGTSRGTQYFGPGTRLLVL.

This chain connects TRBV5-1 to TRBJ2-7, with 9 bases aligning to TRBD1. This CDR3 is built from 15 residues. The V and J ends lost 3 bases and 5 bases, in that order; junction bases with no gene match: 9. Per germline, CDR1 SGHRS and CDR2 YFSETQ. The CDR3 loop is CASSWYTGGADEQYF. The CDR3 DNA is TGCGCCAGCAGCTGGTACACAGGGGGCGCGGACGAGCAGTACTTC.

Only one count was recorded for this clone. V usage is TRBV7-9 and J usage is TRBJ1-1, with a tentative D call TRBD1 (6 bases). Deletions cut 1 base from V and 5 bases from J, with 11 bases between. CDR1 is SEHNR and CDR2 is FQNEAQ in the germline V gene (reference sequence). This CDR3 is built from 14 residues. Here the CDR3 DNA reads TGTGCCAGCAGCTTAGACTGGGGGCCAACTGAAGCTTTCTTT. Protein sequence: CASSLDWGPTEAFF.

The J gene is TRBJ1-2, the V gene TRBV7-9; the D gene is possibly TRBD1 (5 bases). The CDR3 runs 14 residues. With 5 bases removed from V and 3 bases from J, the gap between germline ends came to 13 bases. The germline V gene has CDR1 SEHNR and CDR2 FQNEAQ (reference sequence). The CDR3 DNA is TGTGCCAGCAGCGAGACGGGGACTGACTATGGCTACACCTTC. Its protein is CASSETGTDYGYTF.

This clone occurred once. The CDR3 DNA is TGTGCCAGCAGTTTAGTCTACAGGGGTTCCCACGAGCAGTACTTC. Translating gives CASSLVYRGSHEQYF. This chain connects TRBV28 to TRBJ2-7; 7 bases line up with TRBD1. CDR1 is MDHEN and CDR2 is SYDVKM in the germline V gene. There are 15 residues in the CDR3. With 2 bases clipped from V and 5 bases from J, the junction kept 9 bases outside the gene matches.

This chain joins TRBV5-1 and TRBJ2-7; the match to TRBD1 covers 7 bases. Germline V CDR1 and CDR2: SGHRS, YFSETQ. With 4 bases clipped from V and 7 bases from J, the junction kept 14 bases outside the gene matches. The CDR3 sequence is 15 residues long. CDR3 bases: TGCGCCAGCAGCGCCGATAGACAGGGTTGGCGGGAGCAGTACTTC. It translates to CASSADRQGWREQYF.

The chain carries TRBV27 and TRBJ1-1; 7 bases map to TRBD1. The CDR3 totals 14 residues. Trimming took 2 bases from V and 1 from J; bases not matched to a gene: 1. Per the germline V gene, CDR1 is MNHEY and CDR2 is SMNVEV (reference sequence). CDR3 DNA sequence: TGTGCCAGCAGTTTAGACAGGGCGAACACTGAAGCTTTCTTT. Its protein product is CASSLDRANTEAFF.

The chain combines TRBV18 with TRBJ1-2; 9 nucleotides align to TRBD1. This CDR3 is 14 amino acids long. Germline V gene lookup returns CDR1 KGHSH and CDR2 LQKENI. V shed 5 bases, J shed 1 base, and the junction held 2 bases outside the gene matches. This CDR3 is CASSGTGNNYGYTF. Here the CDR3 DNA reads TGTGCCAGCTCAGGGACAGGGAATAACTATGGCTACACCTTC.

The V call is TRBV27, the J call TRBJ2-1; TRBD2 might be the D (5 bases). The ends were cut back, 3 bases at V and 6 bases at J, with 12 bases in the middle. The CDR3 runs 14 residues. Germline lookup yields CDR1 MNHEY and CDR2 SMNVEV (reference sequence). The CDR3 loop reads CASSFLALVNEQFF. CDR3 DNA sequence: TGTGCCAGCAGTTTTCTAGCCTTAGTCAATGAGCAGTTCTTC.

This chain connects TRBV6-1 to TRBJ1-4, with D tentatively TRBD1 (5 bases). This CDR3 spans 14 amino acids. V was trimmed by 3 bases and J by 7 bases, leaving 12 bases between them. From germline, CDR1 is MNHNS and CDR2 SASEGT. CDR3 nucleotides: TGTGCCAGCAGTGATGCGGGGGGAATTGAAAAACTGTTTTTT. Its protein product is CASSDAGGIEKLFF.

This rearrangement joins TRBV4-3 to TRBJ2-2; D is perhaps TRBD2 (5 bases). CDR3 length: 14 amino acids. The germline V and J ends were trimmed by 4 bases and 9 bases, with 15 bases remaining between them. CDR1 and CDR2 from the germline V gene are LGHNA and YSLEER. The CDR3 DNA is TGCGCCAGCAGCCCTTTCTATGAGGGCCGGGAGCTGTTTTTT. It translates to CASSPFYEGRELFF.

The chain recombines TRBV4-1 with TRBJ2-7, with a weak D call TRBD2 (5 bases). V was shortened by 1 base and J by 0 bases, with 13 bases between the two germline ends. CDR1 is MGHRA, CDR2 YSYEKL, per germline. The CDR3 consists of 16 residues. The DNA of the CDR3 is TGCGCCAGCAGCCAAGTCCCTAAGCGGTTCTCCTACGAGCAGTACTTC. Translation gives CASSQVPKRFSYEQYF.

The chain employs TRBV28 and TRBJ2-5; perhaps TRBD1 as D (5 bases). Germline V gene sequence: CDR1 MDHEN, CDR2 SYDVKM. Trimming stripped 2 bases from V and 5 bases from J, with 9 bases between. This CDR3 region has 13 residues. The DNA of the CDR3 is TGTGCCAGCAGTTTAAGGGGCTTGGAGACCCAGTACTTC. Residues: CASSLRGLETQYF. The full variable domain, in which reference TRBV28 and TRBJ2-5 provide the parts outside the CDR3, is DVKVTQSSRYLVKRTGEKVFLECVQDMDHENMFWYRQDPGLGLRLIYFSYDVKMKEKGDIPEGYSVSREKKERFSLILESASTNQTSMYLCASSLRGLETQYFGPGTRLLVL.

This sequence joins TRBV18 and TRBJ2-3; D gene ambiguous. Germline V gene data show CDR1 as KGHSH and CDR2 as LQKENI. V lost 3 bases, J lost 6 bases, and 7 bases lay in between. This CDR3 is 12 amino acids long. The CDR3 region has the DNA TGTGCCAGCTCACCCCTCCAGGATACGCAGTATTTT. As protein: CASSPLQDTQYF.